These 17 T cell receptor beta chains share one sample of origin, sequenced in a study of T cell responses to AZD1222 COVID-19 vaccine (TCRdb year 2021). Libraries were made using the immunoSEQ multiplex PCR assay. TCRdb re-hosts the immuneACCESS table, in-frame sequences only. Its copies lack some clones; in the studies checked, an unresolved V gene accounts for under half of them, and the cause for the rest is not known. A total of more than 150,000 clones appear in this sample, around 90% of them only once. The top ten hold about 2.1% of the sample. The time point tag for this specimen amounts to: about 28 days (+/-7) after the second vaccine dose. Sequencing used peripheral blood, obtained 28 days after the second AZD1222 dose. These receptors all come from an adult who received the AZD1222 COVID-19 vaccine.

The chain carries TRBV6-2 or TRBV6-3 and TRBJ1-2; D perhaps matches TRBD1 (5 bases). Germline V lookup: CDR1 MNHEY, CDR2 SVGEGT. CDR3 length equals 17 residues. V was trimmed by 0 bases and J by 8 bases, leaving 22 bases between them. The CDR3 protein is CASSYSKGGTQGGGYTF. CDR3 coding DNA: TGTGCCAGCAGTTACTCGAAAGGCGGGACCCAGGGAGGAGGCTACACCTTC.

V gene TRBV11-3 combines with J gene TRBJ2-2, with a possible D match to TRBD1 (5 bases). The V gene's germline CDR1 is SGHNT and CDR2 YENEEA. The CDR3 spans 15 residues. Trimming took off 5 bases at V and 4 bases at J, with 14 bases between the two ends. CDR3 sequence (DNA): TGTGCCAGCAGCCGACAGTCCGGCCCCACCGGGGAGCTGTTTTTT. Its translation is CASSRQSGPTGELFF.

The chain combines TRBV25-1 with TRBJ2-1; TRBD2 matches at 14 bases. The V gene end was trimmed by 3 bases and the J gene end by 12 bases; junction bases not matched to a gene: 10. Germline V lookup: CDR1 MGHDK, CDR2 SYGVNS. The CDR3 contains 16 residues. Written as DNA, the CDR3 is TGTGCCAGCAGTGAGGCGGGACTAGCGGGGGCGACGGCGCAGTTCTTC. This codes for CASSEAGLAGATAQFF.

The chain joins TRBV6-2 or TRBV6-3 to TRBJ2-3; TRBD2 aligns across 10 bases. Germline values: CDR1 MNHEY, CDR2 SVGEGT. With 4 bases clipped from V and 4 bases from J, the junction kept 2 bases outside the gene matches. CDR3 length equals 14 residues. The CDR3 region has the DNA TGTGCCAGCAGTTGGACTAGCGGATCAGATACGCAGTATTTT. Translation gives CASSWTSGSDTQYF.

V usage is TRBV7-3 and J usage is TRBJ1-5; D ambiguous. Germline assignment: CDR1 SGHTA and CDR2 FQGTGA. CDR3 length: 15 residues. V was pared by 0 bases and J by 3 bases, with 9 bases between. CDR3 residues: CASSLTLAVNQPQHF. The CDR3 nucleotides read TGTGCCAGCAGCTTAACGTTGGCAGTCAATCAGCCCCAGCATTTT.

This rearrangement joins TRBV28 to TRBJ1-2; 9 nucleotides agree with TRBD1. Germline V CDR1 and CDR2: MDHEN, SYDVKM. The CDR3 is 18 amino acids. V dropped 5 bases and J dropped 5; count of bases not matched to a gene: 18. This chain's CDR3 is CASSPTGQGMLSVYGYTF. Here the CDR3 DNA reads TGTGCCAGCAGTCCCACGGGACAGGGTATGCTCTCGGTGTATGGCTACACCTTC.

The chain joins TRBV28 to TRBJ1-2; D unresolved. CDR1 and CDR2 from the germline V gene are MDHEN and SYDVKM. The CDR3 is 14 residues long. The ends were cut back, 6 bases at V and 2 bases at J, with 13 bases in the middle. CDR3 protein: CASRIETPNYGYTF. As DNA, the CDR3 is TGTGCCAGCAGAATCGAGACTCCCAACTATGGCTACACCTTC.

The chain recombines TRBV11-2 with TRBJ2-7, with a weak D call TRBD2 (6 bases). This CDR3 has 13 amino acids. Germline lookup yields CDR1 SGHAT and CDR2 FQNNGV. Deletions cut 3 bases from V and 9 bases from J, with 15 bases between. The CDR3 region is CASSFPGGIAQYF. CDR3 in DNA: TGTGCCAGCAGCTTTCCAGGAGGGATAGCGCAGTACTTC.

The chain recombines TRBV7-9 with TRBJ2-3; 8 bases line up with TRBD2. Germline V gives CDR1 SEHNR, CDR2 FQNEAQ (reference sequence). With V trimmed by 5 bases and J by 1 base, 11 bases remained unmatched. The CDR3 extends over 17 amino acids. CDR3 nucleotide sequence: TGTGCCAGCAGCGTCTTAGCGGGGAGGAGGGGCACAGATACGCAGTATTTT. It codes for CASSVLAGRRGTDTQYF.

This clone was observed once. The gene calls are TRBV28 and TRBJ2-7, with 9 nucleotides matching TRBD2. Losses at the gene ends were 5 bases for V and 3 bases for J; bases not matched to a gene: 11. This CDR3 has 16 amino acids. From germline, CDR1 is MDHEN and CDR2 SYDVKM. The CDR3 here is CASSESGTSIRYEQYF. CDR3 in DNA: TGTGCCAGCAGTGAATCCGGGACTAGCATTCGCTACGAGCAGTACTTC.

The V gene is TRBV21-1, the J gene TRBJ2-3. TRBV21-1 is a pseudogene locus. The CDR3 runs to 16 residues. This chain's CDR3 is CASTPGPLCNGDTQYF. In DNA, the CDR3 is TGTGCCAGCACCCCGGGACCCCTTTGCAATGGAGATACGCAGTATTTT.

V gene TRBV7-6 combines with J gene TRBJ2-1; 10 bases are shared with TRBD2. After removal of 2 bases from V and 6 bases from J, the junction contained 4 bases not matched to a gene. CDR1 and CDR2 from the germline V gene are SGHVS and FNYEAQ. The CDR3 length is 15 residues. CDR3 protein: CASSLLAGVGNEQFF. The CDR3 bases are TGTGCCAGCAGCTTACTAGCGGGAGTAGGCAATGAGCAGTTCTTC.

Written as DNA, the CDR3 is TGTGCCACCCGTGGACAGGGGGCAACTGAAGCTTTCTTT. This gives the protein CATRGQGATEAFF. The J gene is TRBJ1-1, the V gene TRBV6-5; 11 positions agree with TRBD1. V shed 10 bases, J shed 5 bases, and the junction held 6 bases outside the gene matches. Germline values: CDR1 MNHEY, CDR2 SVGAGI. The CDR3 runs 13 residues.

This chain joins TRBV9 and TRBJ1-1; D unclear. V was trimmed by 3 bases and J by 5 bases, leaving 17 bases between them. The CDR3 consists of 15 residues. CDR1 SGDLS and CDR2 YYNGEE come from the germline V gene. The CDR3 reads CASSGDTAPGTEAFF. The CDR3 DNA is TGTGCCAGCAGCGGAGATACGGCTCCGGGGACTGAAGCTTTCTTT.

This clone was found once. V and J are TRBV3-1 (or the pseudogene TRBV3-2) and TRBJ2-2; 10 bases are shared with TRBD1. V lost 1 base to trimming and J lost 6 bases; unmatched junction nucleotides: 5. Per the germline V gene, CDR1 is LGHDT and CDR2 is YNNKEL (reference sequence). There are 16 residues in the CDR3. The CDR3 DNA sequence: TGTGCCAGCAGCCAAGCCTGGACAGGGGGGCCCGGGGAGCTGTTTTTT. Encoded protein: CASSQAWTGGPGELFF.

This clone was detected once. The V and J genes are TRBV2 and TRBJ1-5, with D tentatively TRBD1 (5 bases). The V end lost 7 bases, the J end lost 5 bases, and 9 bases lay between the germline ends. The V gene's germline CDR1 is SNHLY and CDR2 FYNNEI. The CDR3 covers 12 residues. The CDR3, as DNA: TGTGCCAGCAATCGGGACGATCAGCCCCAGCATTTT. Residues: CASNRDDQPQHF. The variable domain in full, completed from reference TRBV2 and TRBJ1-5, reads EPEVTQTPSHQVTQMGQEVILRCVPISNHLYFYWYRQILGQKVEFLVSFYNNEISEKSEIFDDQFSVERPDGSNFTLKIRSTKLEDSAMYFCASNRDDQPQHFGDGTRLSIL.

The DNA of the CDR3 is TGTGCCAGTAGTATGTCTCTAGCGGGACAAGAGACCCAGTACTTC. Protein product: CASSMSLAGQETQYF. The V call is TRBV19, the J call TRBJ2-5; 9 nucleotides line up with TRBD2. CDR3 length: 15 amino acids. J was trimmed by 2 bases and V by 3 bases; bases with no gene match: 4. Per the germline V gene, CDR1 is LNHDA and CDR2 is SQIVND (reference sequence).